The rows below give T cell receptor beta chains drawn from one sample of a study of T cell responses to AZD1222 COVID-19 vaccine. Measured with immunoSEQ multiplex PCR; TCRdb has only the in-frame clones, and not every one. Found here are under 100,000 clones, 80% to 90% of them singletons; the top ten hold 9.5% to 13%. Specimen: peripheral blood, collected 28 days after the second AZD1222 dose. These receptors originate from an adult who received the AZD1222 COVID-19 vaccine. The CDR3 runs from the conserved cysteine through the conserved F or W. Fields, in order: J gene, V gene, D gene, CDR3 DNA, CDR3 protein. A D gene is named only where the DNA matches it firmly.

TRBJ2-2 | TRBV18 | . | TGTGCCAGCTCTTCAGAGAACACCGGGGAGCTGTTTTTT | CASSSENTGELFF
TRBJ1-1 | TRBV10-2 | . | TGCGCCAGCAGCACAGTAGGACCTGAAGCTTTCTTT | CASSTVGPEAFF
TRBJ1-5 | TRBV19 | . | TGTGCCAGTAGTATAAAGGCGACAGGTCATAGCAATCAGCCCCAGCATTTT | CASSIKATGHSNQPQHF
TRBJ2-7 | TRBV19 | TRBD1 | TGTGCCAGTAGTAAGGACAGGGGCGGCTACGAGCAGTACTTC | CASSKDRGGYEQYF
TRBJ2-1 | TRBV11-3 | . | TGTGCCAGCAGCACCCGACAGGGGATAATCGGGGAGGGGGGCAATGAGCAGTTCTTC | CASSTRQGIIGEGGNEQFF
TRBJ1-1 | TRBV29-1 | . | TGCAGCGTTGGAACGACACCGCCTGAAGCTTTCTTT | CSVGTTPPEAFF
TRBJ1-4 | TRBV5-1 | . | TGCGCCAGCAGACAGACGGGGAATGAAAAACTGTTTTTT | CASRQTGNEKLFF
TRBJ1-1 | TRBV10-3 | TRBD1 | TGTGCCATCAGTGAGTCTGGGACAGGGGCGCGTGTAGCTTTCTTT | CAISESGTGARVAFF
TRBJ1-5 | TRBV11-2 | . | TGTGCCAGCAGCTTAAGCCTAAATCAGCCCCAGCATTTT | CASSLSLNQPQHF
TRBJ2-7 | TRBV27 | . | TGTGCCAGCAGTTTTGACAGTGGGAGCGCCGGGCAGTACTTC | CASSFDSGSAGQYF
TRBJ1-6 | TRBV6-1 | TRBD1 | TGTGCCAGCAGTGAGGCAGGACAGGGGAAAGGGTCACCCCTCCACTTT | CASSEAGQGKGSPLHF
TRBJ1-2 | TRBV13 | . | TGTGCCAGCAGCGCCCGCGGCCCCCCTAGCGGGGATGGCTACACCTTC | CASSARGPPSGDGYTF
TRBJ1-6 | TRBV10-2 | . | TGCGCCAGCGGTGGGGAGGGTAGAAATTCACCCCTCCACTTT | CASGGEGRNSPLHF
TRBJ2-3 | TRBV9 | . | TGTGCCAGCAGCGTAGTGGGGGGGCGACTAACAGATACGCAGTATTTT | CASSVVGGRLTDTQYF
TRBJ2-6 | TRBV5-6 | . | TGTGCCAGCAGCTTTGTACCCTCTGGGGCCAACGTCCTGACTTTC | CASSFVPSGANVLTF
TRBJ1-2 | TRBV4-1 | . | TGCGCCAGCAGCCAGGACTCTCCGGGACCAGAATCGGGAGGCTACACCTTC | CASSQDSPGPESGGYTF